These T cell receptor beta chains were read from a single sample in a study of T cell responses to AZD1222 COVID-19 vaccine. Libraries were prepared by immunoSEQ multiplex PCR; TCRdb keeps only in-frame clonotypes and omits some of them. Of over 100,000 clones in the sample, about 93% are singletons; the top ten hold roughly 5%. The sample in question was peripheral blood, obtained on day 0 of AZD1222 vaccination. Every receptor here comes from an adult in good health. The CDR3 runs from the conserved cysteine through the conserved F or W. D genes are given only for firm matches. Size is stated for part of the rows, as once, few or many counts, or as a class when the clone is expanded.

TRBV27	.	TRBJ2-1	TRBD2	CAAGEYGTDYNEQFF	TGTGCCGCGGGGGAATATGGGACCGATTACAATGAGCAGTTCTTC
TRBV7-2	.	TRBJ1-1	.	CASSLSVMNTEAFF	TGTGCCAGCAGCTTATCTGTGATGAACACTGAAGCTTTCTTT
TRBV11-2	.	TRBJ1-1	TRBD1	CASSSSGTGGSWGFF	TGTGCCAGCAGCTCTTCCGGGACAGGGGGTTCATGGGGTTTCTTT
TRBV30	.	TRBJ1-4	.	CAWSVGTDTKLFF	TGTGCCTGGAGTGTAGGGACGGACACAAAACTGTTTTTT
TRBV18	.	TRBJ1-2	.	CASSSQIPLSNYGYTF	TGTGCCAGCTCTTCCCAGATACCGTTATCTAACTATGGCTACACCTTC
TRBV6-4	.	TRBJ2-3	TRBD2	CASSDSGTSGSGVDTQYF	TGTGCCAGCAGTGACTCCGGGACTAGCGGGAGCGGGGTGGATACGCAGTATTTT
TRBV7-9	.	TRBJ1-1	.	CASSLGLTGENTEAFF	TGTGCCAGCAGCTTGGGGCTTACGGGGGAAAACACTGAAGCTTTCTTT
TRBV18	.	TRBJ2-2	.	CASSPLRVGTGELFF	TGTGCCAGCTCACCGTTGCGCGTCGGGACCGGGGAGCTGTTTTTT
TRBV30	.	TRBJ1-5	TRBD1	CAWTDRVNQPQHF	TGTGCCTGGACCGACAGGGTCAATCAGCCCCAGCATTTT
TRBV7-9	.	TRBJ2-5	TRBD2	CASSLGSGRQETQYF	TGTGCCAGCAGCTTAGGTAGCGGGAGGCAGGAGACCCAGTACTTC
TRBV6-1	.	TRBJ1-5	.	CASSEVVWQPQHF	TGTGCCAGCAGTGAAGTCGTCTGGCAGCCCCAGCATTTT
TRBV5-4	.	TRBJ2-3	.	CAMGRPQDGTDTQYF	TGTGCGATGGGGAGACCCCAGGATGGCACAGATACGCAGTATTTT
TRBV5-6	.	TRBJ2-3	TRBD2	CASSLRLAGGLRTDTQYF	TGTGCCAGCAGCTTGAGGCTAGCGGGAGGTCTTCGCACAGATACGCAGTATTTT
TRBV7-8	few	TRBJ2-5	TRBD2	CASSSPVSGSLETQYF	TGTGCCAGCAGCTCCCCAGTTAGCGGGAGTCTCGAGACCCAGTACTTC
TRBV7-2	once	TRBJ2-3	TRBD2	CASNRRGRAFADTQYF	TGTGCCAGCAACCGTCGGGGGAGGGCATTCGCAGATACGCAGTATTTT
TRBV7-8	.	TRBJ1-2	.	CASSLAPGRANYGYTF	TGTGCCAGCAGCTTAGCGCCTGGACGGGCTAACTATGGCTACACCTTC
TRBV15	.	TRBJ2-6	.	CATSGDTSYSGANVLTF	TGTGCCACCAGCGGGGACACTAGCTACTCTGGGGCCAACGTCCTGACTTTC
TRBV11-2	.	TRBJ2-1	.	CASSLVARSNEQFF	TGTGCCAGCAGCTTAGTCGCTAGATCCAATGAGCAGTTCTTC
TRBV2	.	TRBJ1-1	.	CASSEGGDAVEAFF	TGTGCCAGCAGTGAAGGTGGAGACGCGGTTGAAGCTTTCTTT
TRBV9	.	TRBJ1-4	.	CASSKARANEKLFF	TGTGCCAGCAGCAAAGCAAGGGCTAATGAAAAACTGTTTTTT
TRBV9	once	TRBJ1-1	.	CASSPSGGEAFF	TGTGCCAGCAGCCCGAGTGGGGGAGAAGCTTTCTTT
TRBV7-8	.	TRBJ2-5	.	CASSLVWQETQYF	TGTGCCAGCAGCTTAGTCTGGCAAGAGACCCAGTACTTC
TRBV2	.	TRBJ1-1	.	CASGRGGSEAFF	TGTGCCAGCGGGAGGGGGGGGAGTGAAGCTTTCTTT
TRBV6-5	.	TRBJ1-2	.	CASSRENTGLGYTF	TGTGCCAGCAGTCGAGAAAATACAGGGCTTGGCTACACCTTC
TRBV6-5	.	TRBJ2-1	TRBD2	CASRPRLADNEQFF	TGTGCCAGCAGGCCTCGACTAGCGGACAATGAGCAGTTCTTC
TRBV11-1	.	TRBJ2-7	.	CASSEPGTSYEQYF	TGTGCCAGCAGCGAACCGGGGACCTCCTACGAGCAGTACTTC
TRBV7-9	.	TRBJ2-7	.	CASSLNPGSGSYEQYF	TGTGCCAGCAGCTTAAACCCGGGGTCGGGGTCCTACGAGCAGTACTTC
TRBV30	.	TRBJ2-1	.	CAWSVRPPPTYNEQFF	TGTGCCTGGAGTGTACGTCCCCCTCCCACCTACAATGAGCAGTTCTTC
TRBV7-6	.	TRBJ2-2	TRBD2	CASSFSGITGELFF	TGTGCCAGCAGTTTTAGCGGGATCACCGGGGAGCTGTTTTTT
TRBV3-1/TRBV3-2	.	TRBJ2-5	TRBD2	CASSLGLAGQETQYF	TGTGCCAGCAGTCTCGGACTAGCGGGGCAAGAGACCCAGTACTTC
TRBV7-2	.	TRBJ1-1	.	CASSLMVGGMGTEAFF	TGTGCCAGCAGCTTAATGGTTGGGGGTATGGGCACTGAAGCTTTCTTT
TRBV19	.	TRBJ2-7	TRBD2	CASSLRAASGTGEQYF	TGTGCCAGTAGCCTAAGGGCGGCTAGCGGGACGGGGGAGCAGTACTTC
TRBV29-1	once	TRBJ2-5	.	CSVVGLTGRSAQETQYF	TGCAGCGTTGTGGGGTTGACGGGGCGTTCAGCCCAAGAGACCCAGTACTTC
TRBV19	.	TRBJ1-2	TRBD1	CASRQGNYGYTF	TGTGCCAGTAGACAGGGGAACTATGGCTACACCTTC
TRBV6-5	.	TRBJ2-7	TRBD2	CASSYSGGRASYEQYF	TGTGCCAGCAGTTACTCCGGCGGGAGGGCCTCCTACGAGCAGTACTTC
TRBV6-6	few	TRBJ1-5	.	CASSPGHEEQKSGQHF	TGTGCCAGCAGCCCCGGACACGAAGAACAAAAATCGGGCCAGCATTTT
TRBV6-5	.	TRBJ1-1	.	CASTERVNTEAFF	TGTGCCAGCACCGAACGGGTTAACACTGAAGCTTTCTTT
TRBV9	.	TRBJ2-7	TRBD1	CASSPGQGGSEQYF	TGTGCCAGCAGCCCGGGACAGGGTGGCAGCGAGCAGTACTTC
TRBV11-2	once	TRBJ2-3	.	CASSFTSVGMDTQYF	TGTGCCAGCAGCTTTACTAGTGTAGGTATGGATACGCAGTATTTT
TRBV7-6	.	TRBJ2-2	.	CASSPRGRASGELFF	TGTGCCAGCAGCCCGAGGGGAAGGGCTAGCGGGGAGCTGTTTTTT
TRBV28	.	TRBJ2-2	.	CASSFGRANTGELFF	TGTGCCAGCAGTTTCGGCAGGGCGAACACCGGGGAGCTGTTTTTT
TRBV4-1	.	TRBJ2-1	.	CASSQTVTQGGNGNEQFF	TGCGCCAGCAGCCAAACCGTAACCCAAGGCGGGAATGGAAATGAGCAGTTCTTC
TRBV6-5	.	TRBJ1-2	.	CASRVDSLYGYTF	TGTGCCAGCAGAGTGGACAGCTTATATGGCTACACCTTC
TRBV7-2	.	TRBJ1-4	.	CASSLVRGGEKLFF	TGTGCCAGCAGCTTAGTTAGGGGGGGTGAAAAACTGTTTTTT
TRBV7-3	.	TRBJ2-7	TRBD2	CASSLSAGGVYEQYF	TGTGCCAGCAGCTTATCAGCGGGAGGGGTCTACGAGCAGTACTTC
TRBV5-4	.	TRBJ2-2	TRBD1	CASSGNRGRDTGELFF	TGTGCCAGCAGCGGCAACAGGGGAAGGGACACCGGGGAGCTGTTTTTT
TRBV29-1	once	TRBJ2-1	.	CSAGTRSYNEQFF	TGCAGCGCAGGCACTCGCTCCTACAATGAGCAGTTCTTC
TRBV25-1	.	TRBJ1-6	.	CASSDTGISSPLHF	TGTGCCAGCAGTGATACAGGGATAAGTTCACCCCTCCACTTT
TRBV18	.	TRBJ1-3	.	CASSYLPGGLSRNTIYF	TGTGCCAGCTCGTACCTTCCCGGTGGACTGTCAAGGAACACCATATATTTT
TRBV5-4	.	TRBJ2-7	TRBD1	CASSTGQATYEQYF	TGTGCCAGCAGCACGGGACAGGCTACCTACGAGCAGTACTTC
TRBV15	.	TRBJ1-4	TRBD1	CATSPRTGYNEKLFF	TGTGCCACCAGCCCACGGACAGGGTATAATGAAAAACTGTTTTTT
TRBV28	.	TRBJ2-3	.	CASSRDTDTQYF	TGTGCCAGCAGCCGAGACACAGATACGCAGTATTTT
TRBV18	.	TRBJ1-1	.	CASSFSIYDANTEAFF	TGTGCCAGCTCATTTAGTATCTATGACGCGAACACTGAAGCTTTCTTT
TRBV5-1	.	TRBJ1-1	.	CASKDIPDTEAFF	TGCGCCAGCAAGGACATTCCGGACACTGAAGCTTTCTTT
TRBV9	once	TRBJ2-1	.	CASSVDHNEQFF	TGTGCCAGCAGCGTAGATCACAATGAGCAGTTCTTC
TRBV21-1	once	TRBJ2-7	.	CASSKEAGREKASPLISYEQYF	TGTGCCAGCAGCAAAGAGGCCGGCCGCGAGAAGGCTAGCCCGTTGATCAGCTACGAGCAGTACTTC
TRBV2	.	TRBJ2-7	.	CASSEALWRSEQYF	TGTGCCAGCAGTGAAGCGCTTTGGCGTAGCGAGCAGTACTTC
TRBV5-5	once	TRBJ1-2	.	CASSLDGGYTF	TGTGCCAGCAGCCTCGACGGTGGCTACACCTTC
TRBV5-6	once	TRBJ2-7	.	CASSPDLTMTYEQYF	TGTGCCAGCAGCCCTGATTTGACTATGACCTACGAGCAGTACTTC
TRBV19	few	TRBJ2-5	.	CASSSTSRRLPKETQYF	TGTGCCAGTAGTAGCACCTCCCGGCGGCTTCCTAAAGAGACCCAGTACTTC